This T cell receptor beta chain was obtained from a study of OX40 agonist ivuxolimab in advanced cancers. Study in general: Three patients, one with hepatocellular carcinoma and two with cutaneous melanoma, responded partially.

CDR1 is LNHDA, CDR2 SQIVND, per germline (reference sequence). Deletions cut 3 bases from V and 0 bases from J, with 15 bases between. The CDR3 loop spans 17 amino acids. Systemic immunosuppression or a history of autoimmune disease excluded patients. Assay used: immunoSEQ multiplex PCR; TCRdb lists only in-frame clones, some missing. The sample shows about 83,000 clones, 84% of them seen only once. Sequenced here: CD4+ or CD8+ T cells sorted from blood, sampled in a trial of the OX40 agonist ivuxolimab. The clonotype was recovered from an adult with an advanced solid tumor such as melanoma, head and neck, liver or kidney cancer. The chain couples TRBV19 to TRBJ2-1; perhaps TRBD2 as D (7 bases). CDR3 in DNA: TGTGCCAGTAGTATGGGGGGGCCTGCCAGCTCCTACAATGAGCAGTTCTTC. Translating gives CASSMGGPASSYNEQFF.